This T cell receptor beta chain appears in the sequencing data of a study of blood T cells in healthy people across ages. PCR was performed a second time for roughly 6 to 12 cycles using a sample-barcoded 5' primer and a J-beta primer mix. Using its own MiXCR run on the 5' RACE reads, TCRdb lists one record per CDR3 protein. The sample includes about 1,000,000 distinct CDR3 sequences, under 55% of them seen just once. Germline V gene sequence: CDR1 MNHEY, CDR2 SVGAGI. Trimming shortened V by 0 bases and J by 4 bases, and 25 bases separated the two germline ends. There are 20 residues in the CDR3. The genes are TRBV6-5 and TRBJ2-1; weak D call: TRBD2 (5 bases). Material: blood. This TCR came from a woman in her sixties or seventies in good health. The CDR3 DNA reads TGTGCCAGCAGTTACTCAGAGGAACACCCTAAGGGAAGAGGGTACAATGAGCAGTTCTTC. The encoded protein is CASSYSEEHPKGRGYNEQFF.